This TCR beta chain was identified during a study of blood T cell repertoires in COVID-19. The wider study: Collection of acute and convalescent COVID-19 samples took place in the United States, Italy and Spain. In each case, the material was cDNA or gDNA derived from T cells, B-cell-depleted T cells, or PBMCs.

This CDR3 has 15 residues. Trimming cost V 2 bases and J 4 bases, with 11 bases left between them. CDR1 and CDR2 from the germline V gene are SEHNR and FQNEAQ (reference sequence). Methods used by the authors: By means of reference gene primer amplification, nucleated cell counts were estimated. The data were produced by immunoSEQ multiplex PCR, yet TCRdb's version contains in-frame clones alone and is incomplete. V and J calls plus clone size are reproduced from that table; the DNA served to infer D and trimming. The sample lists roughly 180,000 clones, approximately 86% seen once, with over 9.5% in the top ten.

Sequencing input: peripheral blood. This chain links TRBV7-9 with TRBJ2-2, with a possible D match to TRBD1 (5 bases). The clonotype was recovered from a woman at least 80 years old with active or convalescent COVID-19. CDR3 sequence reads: CASSLFRQPTGELFF. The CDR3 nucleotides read TGTGCCAGCAGCTTATTTCGACAGCCCACCGGGGAGCTGTTTTTT.